Listed below are T cell receptor beta chains from one sample, sequenced in a study of identifying expanded T cells in peripheral blood. Clones were sequenced by immunoSEQ multiplex PCR, and TCRdb holds only the in-frame ones, with some missing. The sample includes about 130,000 clones, approximately 86% of them seen just once. Sequencing was performed on blood. These receptors originate from a person between 18 and 69 years old in good health. The CDR3 runs from the conserved cysteine through the conserved F or W. The D gene is left open where the match is weak. Size tells how often a clone was seen (once, few, many) or the class of an expanded clone, and some rows leave it out.

TRBJ2-5 | TRBV11-2 | - | TRBD1 | CASSQERGGKRETQYF | TGTGCCAGCAGCCAAGAACGAGGGGGCAAAAGGGAGACCCAGTACTTC
TRBJ2-1 | TRBV2 | - | TRBD2 | CASRPLAGYEQFF | TGTGCCAGCAGACCCTTAGCGGGGTATGAGCAGTTCTTC
TRBJ1-5 | TRBV18 | few | TRBD1 | CASSPEASGGGQPQHF | TGTGCCAGCTCACCAGAAGCCTCAGGGGGGGGACAGCCCCAGCATTTT
TRBJ2-5 | TRBV4-1 | - | - | CASSHETGGETQYF | TGCGCCAGCAGCCATGAGACAGGAGGGGAGACCCAGTACTTC
TRBJ2-1 | TRBV5-1 | - | - | CASSSEGVSTYNEQFF | TGCGCCAGCAGCTCCGAGGGGGTCTCGACCTACAATGAGCAGTTCTTC
TRBJ2-5 | TRBV6-6 | - | - | CASSYPRQETQYF | TGTGCCAGCAGTTACCCGCGGCAAGAGACCCAGTACTTC
TRBJ1-1 | TRBV9 | - | - | CASSGMGNTEAFF | TGTGCCAGCAGCGGTATGGGGAACACTGAAGCTTTCTTT
TRBJ1-4 | TRBV6-5 | - | - | CASSGTTGINEKLFF | TGTGCCAGCAGTGGAACCACAGGAATTAATGAAAAACTGTTTTTT
TRBJ1-2 | TRBV4-2 | few | - | CASSQVTTNYGYTF | TGTGCCAGCAGCCAAGTGACTACTAACTATGGCTACACCTTC
TRBJ1-1 | TRBV18 | - | - | CASSPRVGNTEAFF | TGTGCCAGCTCACCAAGGGTTGGGAACACTGAAGCTTTCTTT
TRBJ2-1 | TRBV19 | - | TRBD1 | CASSRTGTGTNNEQFF | TGTGCCAGTAGTAGGACCGGGACAGGGACCAACAATGAGCAGTTCTTC
TRBJ2-5 | TRBV30 | - | TRBD2 | CAWSVLRGGQETQYF | TGTGCCTGGAGTGTACTGCGGGGGGGCCAAGAGACCCAGTACTTC
TRBJ2-1 | TRBV27 | - | - | CASSSDGDNEQFF | TGTGCCAGCAGTTCCGACGGAGACAATGAGCAGTTCTTC
TRBJ1-5 | TRBV9 | - | - | CASSVGRNNQPQHF | TGTGCCAGCAGCGTTGGGAGAAACAATCAGCCCCAGCATTTT
TRBJ1-1 | TRBV19 | - | - | CASSTVTLKAFF | TGTGCCAGTAGTACCGTAACACTGAAAGCTTTCTTT
TRBJ2-3 | TRBV25-1 | - | TRBD2 | CASKLAGGSDTQYF | TGTGCCAGCAAGCTAGCGGGAGGGTCAGATACGCAGTATTTT
TRBJ2-7 | TRBV5-1 | - | - | CASRTRDGSSYEQYF | TGCGCCAGCAGGACCCGGGACGGCAGCTCCTACGAGCAGTACTTC
TRBJ2-5 | TRBV19 | - | TRBD2 | CASNRGGEETQYF | TGTGCCAGCAACCGGGGGGGCGAAGAGACCCAGTACTTC
TRBJ1-1 | TRBV19 | - | - | CASSIDSYTEAFF | TGTGCCAGTAGTATCGACAGCTACACTGAAGCTTTCTTT
TRBJ2-4 | TRBV28 | few | - | CASSRFGRRVVKNIQYF | TGTGCCAGCAGCCGCTTCGGGCGCAGGGTGGTCAAAAACATTCAGTACTTC
TRBJ2-1 | TRBV5-1 | - | - | CASSLAGRQDNEQFF | TGCGCCAGCAGCTTGGCCGGGAGACAGGACAATGAGCAGTTCTTC
TRBJ2-5 | TRBV30 | - | TRBD1 | CAWSRGPQGTQYF | TGTGCCTGGAGTAGGGGGCCCCAGGGGACCCAGTACTTC
TRBJ1-3 | TRBV21-1 | - | - | CASSKVPGSSGNTIYF | TGTGCCAGCAGCAAAGTCCCAGGGAGCTCTGGAAACACCATATATTTT
TRBJ2-5 | TRBV5-8 | - | - | CASSLVGRVEETQYF | TGTGCCAGCAGCTTGGTCGGCAGGGTCGAAGAGACCCAGTACTTC
TRBJ2-1 | TRBV7-9 | - | TRBD1 | CASSPGQGVYNEQFF | TGTGCCAGCAGCCCGGGACAGGGGGTCTACAATGAGCAGTTCTTC
TRBJ1-1 | TRBV28 | - | - | CASTLWIETEAFF | TGTGCCAGCACTTTATGGATAGAGACTGAAGCTTTCTTT
TRBJ2-1 | TRBV7-9 | once | TRBD2 | CASGRIAGEYNEQFF | TGTGCCAGCGGACGAATAGCGGGAGAGTACAATGAGCAGTTCTTC
TRBJ2-7 | TRBV6-1 | - | - | CASSEVMTPSYEQYF | TGTGCCAGCAGTGAAGTTATGACACCCTCCTACGAGCAGTACTTC
TRBJ2-3 | TRBV5-4 | once | TRBD2 | CASSQKIAGGADTQYF | TGTGCCAGCAGCCAGAAAATAGCGGGAGGCGCAGATACGCAGTATTTT
TRBJ2-4 | TRBV5-1 | - | - | CASSSGTGSYIQYF | TGCGCCAGCAGCTCCGGGACGGGGTCTTACATTCAGTACTTC
TRBJ2-1 | TRBV6-5 | - | - | CASSYSETRNEQFF | TGTGCCAGCAGTTACTCGGAGACGAGGAATGAGCAGTTCTTC
TRBJ1-2 | TRBV18 | - | - | CASNGNRDPYGYTF | TGTGCCAGCAATGGGAACAGGGACCCCTATGGCTACACCTTC